Listed below are T cell receptor beta chains from one sample, sequenced in a study of long-term antiretroviral therapy in people with HIV. Assay used: immunoSEQ multiplex PCR; TCRdb lists only in-frame clones, some missing. The repertoire has over 15,000 clones, about 80% of them found once; the top ten carry 6.9%. Material: unsorted PBMCs, obtained 2.2 years after starting antiretroviral therapy. Receptor source: a man aged 45-65 years with HIV. Both conserved end residues are part of each CDR3. Clone size, where shown, is once, few, many, or a class for clones that have expanded.

clone_size: -; cdr3_length: 13; v_call: TRBV6-5; cdr3_aa: CASSYYFSYEQYF
clone_size: few; cdr3_length: 15; v_call: TRBV7-6; cdr3_aa: CASSSEPDRGYGYTF
clone_size: -; cdr3_length: 14; v_call: TRBV11-2; cdr3_aa: CASSKSTGLEGYTF
clone_size: -; cdr3_length: 13; v_call: TRBV30; cdr3_aa: CAWKTSLNTEAFF
clone_size: -; cdr3_length: 12; v_call: TRBV4-1; cdr3_aa: CASSQGAGPQYF
clone_size: -; cdr3_length: 15; v_call: TRBV7-9; cdr3_aa: CASSLAVKETGELFF
clone_size: few; cdr3_length: 15; v_call: TRBV28; cdr3_aa: CASSFGLSGANVLTF
clone_size: few; cdr3_length: 13; v_call: TRBV5-4; cdr3_aa: CASSRDRVYEQYF
clone_size: -; cdr3_length: 14; v_call: TRBV29-1; cdr3_aa: CSVEDPGTGYGYTF
clone_size: -; cdr3_length: 13; v_call: TRBV6-5; cdr3_aa: CASSSHPGEKLFF
clone_size: -; cdr3_length: 14; v_call: TRBV7-2; cdr3_aa: CASTPGQNTDTQYF
clone_size: -; cdr3_length: 14; v_call: TRBV5-6; cdr3_aa: CASSLGTEDTEAFF
clone_size: -; cdr3_length: 15; v_call: TRBV16; cdr3_aa: CASSQTSGGLNEQFF
clone_size: once; cdr3_length: 14; v_call: TRBV5-4; cdr3_aa: CASSPIKGGTEAFF
clone_size: -; cdr3_length: 15; v_call: TRBV4-3; cdr3_aa: CASSQDRLLRDTIYF
clone_size: -; cdr3_length: 16; v_call: TRBV27; cdr3_aa: CASSLGLAGGQETQYF
clone_size: -; cdr3_length: 14; v_call: TRBV5-4; cdr3_aa: CASSQGRMNTEAFF
clone_size: -; cdr3_length: 15; v_call: TRBV5-1; cdr3_aa: CASRIFSTSTGELFF
clone_size: -; cdr3_length: 11; v_call: TRBV20-1; cdr3_aa: CSAEQFPEAFF
clone_size: few; cdr3_length: 14; v_call: TRBV9; cdr3_aa: CASSVAGSAYEQYF
clone_size: -; cdr3_length: 16; v_call: TRBV27; cdr3_aa: CASSFLAGGSVDTQYF
clone_size: -; cdr3_length: 15; v_call: TRBV6-5; cdr3_aa: CASSYRGQGNYGYTF
clone_size: few; cdr3_length: 13; v_call: TRBV2; cdr3_aa: CASSQALRGGYTF